The subject of this entry is one T cell receptor beta chain. This entry comes from a study of blood T cell repertoires in COVID-19. The CDR3 is 13 amino acids. Germline CDR1 is MDHEN and CDR2 is SYDVKM. The V end was cut by 6 bases, the J end by 7 bases, with 15 bases between. Clones were read by immunoSEQ multiplex PCR, and TCRdb kept only the in-frame ones, dropping some. The sample holds 450,000 or so clones; about 88% are singletons and the top ten take 0.75% to 0.9%. The chain has TRBV28 and TRBJ1-2; TRBD1 might be the D (6 bases). Sample: peripheral blood. The TCR was taken from a man in his late teens or twenties with COVID-19, enrolled during active disease. CDR3 residues: CASRTGIRSGYTF. CDR3 coding DNA: TGTGCCAGCAGAACAGGGATTAGAAGTGGCTACACCTTC.